This TCR beta chain originates from a study of blood T cells in healthy people across ages. A J-beta primer mix and a sample-barcoded 5' primer were used in a second PCR of about 7 to 12 cycles. TCRdb reprocessed the 5' RACE reads via MiXCR and lists one record per CDR3 protein. This sample has approximately 850,000 distinct CDR3 sequences, with 55% to 75% found just once. The study, taken as a whole, reports: Getting older went along with TCR beta diversity per million T cells dropping roughly linearly.

Healthy Caucasian individuals from Russia aged 6 to 90 served as donors. Germline values: CDR1 GTSNPN, CDR2 SVGIG (reference sequence). The CDR3 has 12 amino acids. Trimming left V 1 base short and J 8 bases short, with 9 bases between. Worth noting for this clonotype: No antigen is known for it.

V gene TRBV30 combines with J gene TRBJ2-1, with a tentative D call TRBD2 (6 bases). Sequenced material: blood. This TCR was recovered from a man aged 25 to 40 in good health. CDR3 amino acids: CAWSEGLYEQFF. Written as DNA, the CDR3 is TGTGCCTGGAGTGAGGGACTTTATGAGCAGTTCTTC.